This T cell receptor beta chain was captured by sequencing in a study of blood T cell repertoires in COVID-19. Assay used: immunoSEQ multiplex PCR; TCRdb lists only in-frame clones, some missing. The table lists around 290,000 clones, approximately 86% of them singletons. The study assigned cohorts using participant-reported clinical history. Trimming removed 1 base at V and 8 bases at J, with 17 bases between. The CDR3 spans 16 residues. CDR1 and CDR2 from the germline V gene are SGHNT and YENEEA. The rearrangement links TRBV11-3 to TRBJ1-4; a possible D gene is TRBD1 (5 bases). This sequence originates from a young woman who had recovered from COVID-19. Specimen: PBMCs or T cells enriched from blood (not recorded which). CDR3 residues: CASSLGPAGVGEKLFF. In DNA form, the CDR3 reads TGTGCCAGCAGCTTAGGGCCCGCGGGGGTCGGGGAAAAACTGTTTTTT.